This T cell receptor (beta chain) was sequenced during a study of shared clonotypes between healthy human individuals. Across the study: Per donor, three plates held CD4 naive cells, three held CD4 memory, two held CD8 naive and one held CD8 memory.

The junction had 6 bases not matched to a gene; V was cut back by 4 bases and J by 8 bases. The CDR3 is 14 residues long. Germline V gives CDR1 SGHRS, CDR2 YFSETQ. CD45RO-negative, CCR7-positively selected cells formed the naive CD8 fraction, excluding terminally differentiated effector memory CD45RA+ cells. The input for sorted-subset replicate PCRs was approximately 200 ng DNA, 25,000 to 30,000 T cell genomes. Original processing methods: Because ImmunoSEQ provided only junction sequences with no quality scores, the filtering differed. Clones were sequenced by immunoSEQ multiplex PCR, and TCRdb holds only the in-frame ones, with some missing. The DNA gave D and trimming, while V, J and clone size come from that table. This sample has millions of clones, with about 95% found just once.

The chain employs TRBV5-1 and TRBJ2-4, with 10 bases aligning to TRBD1. Sequencing was carried out using naive CD8+ T cells sorted from blood. This TCR derives from a young man in good health. DNA for the CDR3: TGCGCCAGCAGCGAAGACAGGGGGCAAGACATTCAGTACTTC. As protein: CASSEDRGQDIQYF.